This T cell receptor (beta chain) was obtained from a study of STAT5B mutations in CD4+ large granular lymphocyte leukemia. Method: immunoSEQ multiplex PCR; TCRdb's copy keeps in-frame clones and lacks some. The sample has over 25,000 clones, 80% to 85% seen once. As concerns this clone: Other nucleotide sequences in the sample specify the same CDR3.

The clonotype comes from a human donor in good health. The sequenced sample was CD4+ T cells from blood buffy coats.

Here the CDR3 reads CATSTSGTGYEQYF. As DNA, the CDR3 is TGTGCCACCAGCACCTCCGGGACAGGGTACGAGCAGTACTTC. The V call is TRBV15, the J call TRBJ2-7; TRBD1 matches 9 bases. The length of the CDR3 is 14 residues. Looked up from germline, CDR1 is LNHNV and CDR2 is YYDKDF (reference sequence). The trim removed 4 bases at V and 4 bases at J, leaving 5 bases unmatched.